One sample yielded the 28 T cell receptor beta chains listed below, sequenced in a study of T-cell memory formation after mild COVID-19. MiXCR was run by TCRdb on the 5' RACE reads, yielding one entry per CDR3 protein. This sample has hundreds of thousands of distinct CDR3 sequences, with roughly 22% found just once. The sample consisted of PBMCs or a T cell subset sorted from them (not recorded which). All receptors derive from an adult woman who had mild COVID-19 (a few samples of this study predate the infection). Cell type and time point are not known.

This clonotype came up a few times. V usage is TRBV21-1 and J usage is TRBJ2-7; the table's TRBD1 call for D was not verified on the DNA. TRBV21-1 is termed a pseudogene. CDR3 length: 15 residues. The CDR3 sequence: CASIQRGTGNYEQYF. CDR3 DNA: TGTGCCAGCATACAAAGGGGGACAGGGAATTACGAGCAGTACTTC.

This clonotype was seen many times. This sequence joins TRBV18 and TRBJ2-7; 9 bases are a match to TRBD2. Trimming took 2 bases from V and 1 from J; bases not matched to a gene: 9. Germline V gives CDR1 KGHSH, CDR2 LQKENI. This CDR3 spans 17 amino acids. The CDR3 coding sequence is TGTGCCAGCTCACCAAGTCTCCTAGCGGGACCATCCTACGAGCAGTACTTC. Its translation is CASSPSLLAGPSYEQYF.

This clonotype was counted many times. The V gene is TRBV12-3 or TRBV12-4, the J gene TRBJ1-6, with TRBD1 as a possible D gene (5 bases). CDR3 length equals 16 residues. V lost 2 bases and J 6 bases, leaving 14 bases between the germline ends. The CDR3 DNA reads TGTGCCAGCAGTTTAAATGCGGGGCGGCCTAATTCACCCCTCCACTTT. Amino acid sequence: CASSLNAGRPNSPLHF.

The CDR3 loop reads CASSATGTFNEQFF. CDR3 DNA sequence: TGTGCCAGCAGTGCAACCGGGACTTTCAATGAGCAGTTCTTC. The rearrangement links TRBV6-2 or TRBV6-3 to TRBJ2-1; D possibly corresponds to TRBD2 (6 bases). Germline-derived CDR1 and CDR2 are MNHEY and SVGEGT. V lost 5 bases to trimming and J lost 6 bases, with 14 bases between them. The CDR3 sequence is 14 residues long.

In this sample, this clonotype turned up many times. The V and J genes are TRBV7-2 and TRBJ1-5, with TRBD1 matching over 9 bases. The CDR3 is 15 residues long. V was clipped by 5 bases and J by 3 bases; unmatched bases: 5. Germline assignment: CDR1 SGHTA and CDR2 FQGNSA. The CDR3 DNA is TGTGCCAGCAGCCCGGGGACAGGGAACAATCAGCCCCAGCATTTT. Translating it yields CASSPGTGNNQPQHF.

The chain couples TRBV15 to TRBJ2-2, with TRBD2 matching 8 bases. Germline CDR1 reads LNHNV; CDR2 reads YYDKDF (reference sequence). The J segment lost 4 bases and the V segment lost 3 bases, leaving 7 bases of the junction unmatched. CDR3 length: 16 amino acids. The chain's CDR3 is CATSSSWTSSTGELFF. The DNA for the CDR3 is TGTGCCACCAGCAGTTCCTGGACTAGCTCCACCGGGGAGCTGTTTTTT.

The V gene is TRBV29-1, the J gene TRBJ1-1; D is perhaps TRBD1 (5 bases). V gave up 3 bases and J gave up 10 bases, with 21 bases separating them. The CDR3 is made up of 14 amino acids. Germline V gene lookup returns CDR1 SQVTM and CDR2 ANQGSEA. The CDR3 spells CSVESAGNEIGAFF. For the CDR3, the DNA is TGCAGCGTTGAGTCTGCAGGGAATGAGATAGGAGCTTTCTTT.

The rearrangement joins TRBV20-1 to TRBJ2-1; either TRBD1 or TRBD2 may supply D (6 bases each). CDR1 and CDR2 from the germline V gene are DFQATT and SNEGSKA (reference sequence). The CDR3 runs 15 residues. Trimming removed 1 base at V and 0 bases at J, with 10 bases between. The CDR3 reads CSARGGASSYNEQFF. In DNA form, the CDR3 reads TGCAGTGCTAGAGGGGGGGCTAGCTCCTACAATGAGCAGTTCTTC.

The gene calls are TRBV25-1 and TRBJ1-2; a possible D gene is TRBD1 (5 bases). CDR3 length equals 13 residues. Trimming cost V 0 bases and J 6 bases, with 8 bases left between them. Germline lookup yields CDR1 MGHDK and CDR2 SYGVNS. CDR3 coding DNA: TGTGCCAGCAGTGAATATACAGGCAATGGCTACACCTTC. It codes for CASSEYTGNGYTF.

This clonotype showed up just a few times. The V and J genes are TRBV7-3 and TRBJ2-6; D might be TRBD1 (6 bases). There are 17 residues in the CDR3. Germline CDR1 SGHTA, CDR2 FQGTGA. With 5 bases removed from V and 0 bases from J, the gap between germline ends came to 14 bases. This CDR3 reads CASSGSGQYSGANVLTF. Written as DNA, the CDR3 is TGTGCCAGCAGCGGTTCGGGACAATACTCTGGGGCCAACGTCCTGACTTTC.

This clonotype was observed many times. The chain carries TRBV5-1 and TRBJ1-2; the D is unclear. The germline V and J ends were trimmed by 0 bases and 10 bases, with 16 bases remaining between them. Per the germline V gene, CDR1 is SGHRS and CDR2 is YFSETQ. The CDR3 is 14 residues long. CDR3 nucleotides: TGCGCCAGCAGCTTGGTGGCTGGAACCTCTCTCTACACCTTC. It is translated as CASSLVAGTSLYTF.

In its sample, this clonotype was seen many times. The rearrangement links TRBV5-1 to TRBJ2-1; 13 bases are a match to TRBD2. The CDR3 runs 17 residues. V trimming: 0 bases; J trimming: 7 bases; junction bases outside the gene matches: 7. Germline CDR1 SGHRS, CDR2 YFSETQ. Here the CDR3 DNA reads TGCGCCAGCAGCTTGGCGCAACTAGCGGGAGGGCAGAATGAGCAGTTCTTC. Protein sequence: CASSLAQLAGGQNEQFF. The full variable domain, with the rest looked up from reference TRBV5-1 and TRBJ2-1, is KAGVTQTPRYLIKTRGQQVTLSCSPISGHRSVSWYQQTPGQGLQFLFEYFSETQRNKGNFPGRFSGRQFSNSRSEMNVSTLELGDSALYLCASSLAQLAGGQNEQFFGPGTRLTVL.

The chain links TRBV6-1 to TRBJ1-2; D not resolved. CDR1 is MNHNS, CDR2 SASEGT, per germline. V lost 2 bases to trimming and J lost 3 bases, with 13 bases between them. This CDR3 has 15 residues. The CDR3 here is CASSENLRDYYGYTF. Here the CDR3 DNA reads TGTGCCAGCAGTGAAAACCTCCGGGATTACTATGGCTACACCTTC.

V and J are TRBV24-1 and TRBJ2-5, with 7 nucleotides matching TRBD2. The CDR3 totals 15 residues. V was clipped by 4 bases and J by 5 bases; unmatched bases: 9. The germline CDR1 and CDR2 sequences are KGHDR and SFDVKD. The CDR3 DNA sequence: TGTGCCACCAGTGAGGCACGCGGGGGAATTGAGACCCAGTACTTC. Its translation: CATSEARGGIETQYF.

This chain connects TRBV5-1 to TRBJ1-3; TRBD1 might be the D (5 bases). The CDR3 extends over 14 amino acids. V was cut by 4 bases and J by 2 bases, with 10 bases left in between. Germline V gives CDR1 SGHRS, CDR2 YFSETQ. The CDR3 coding sequence is TGCGCCAGCAGCACCGACAGTACTGGAAACACCATATATTTT. It encodes CASSTDSTGNTIYF.

The chain links TRBV12-3 or TRBV12-4 to TRBJ2-1; tentatively, D is TRBD1 or TRBD2 (5 bases each). V shed 5 bases and J shed 8 bases, with 16 bases lying between them. The CDR3 length is 14 residues. This CDR3 reads CASSTGLGGDEQFF. As DNA, the CDR3 is TGTGCCAGCAGTACGGGGCTTGGAGGCGATGAGCAGTTCTTC.

This rearrangement joins TRBV29-1 to TRBJ1-2, with D unclear. There are 13 residues in the CDR3. Deletions cut 2 bases from V and 4 bases from J, with 11 bases between. Germline values: CDR1 SQVTM, CDR2 ANQGSEA. The CDR3 nucleotides read TGCAGCGTTGAAACCCCGGGCGGCTATGGCTACACCTTC. Translation: CSVETPGGYGYTF.

In this sample, this clonotype turned up a few times. The V and J genes are TRBV6-2 or TRBV6-3 and TRBJ2-7; D might be TRBD2 (6 bases). From germline, CDR1 is MNHEY and CDR2 SVGEGT. This CDR3 is 12 amino acids long. Deletions cut 9 bases from V and 5 bases from J, with 14 bases between. CDR3 sequence reads: CASYGGGNEQYF. The CDR3 region has the DNA TGTGCCAGTTACGGGGGAGGCAACGAGCAGTACTTC.

Only a few counts were recorded for this clonotype. The chain employs TRBV7-9 and TRBJ1-2; a weak D match, TRBD1 (5 bases). Trimming left V 4 bases short and J 3 bases short, with 18 bases between. Per the germline V gene, CDR1 is SEHNR and CDR2 is FQNEAQ (reference sequence). The length of the CDR3 is 16 residues. The CDR3 DNA follows: TGTGCCAGCAGCTCCAGGGAGGGGTCTGGGGACTATGGCTACACCTTC. Translation: CASSSREGSGDYGYTF.

The chain couples TRBV12-3 or TRBV12-4 to TRBJ1-1, with 9 nucleotides matching TRBD1. V shed 7 bases and J 4 bases; nucleotides not matched to a gene: 13. This CDR3 spans 16 amino acids. The CDR3: CASTRPGTGTITEAFF. CDR3 coding DNA: TGTGCCAGCACCCGTCCCGGGACAGGGACTATCACTGAAGCTTTCTTT.

The CDR3 DNA reads as TGTGCCACCCGGGACAGAACTAATGAAAAACTGTTTTTT. This encodes CATRDRTNEKLFF. This chain connects TRBV2 to TRBJ1-4, with 7 bases matching TRBD1. With 10 bases clipped from V and 1 base from J, the junction kept 3 bases outside the gene matches. This CDR3 contains 13 residues. Germline loops: CDR1 SNHLY, CDR2 FYNNEI.

This clonotype came up a few times. The rearrangement uses TRBV15 and TRBJ1-6; unclear D gene. Germline loops: CDR1 LNHNV, CDR2 YYDKDF (reference sequence). V lost 0 bases and J 7 bases, leaving 16 bases between the germline ends. The CDR3 contains 17 residues. CDR3 sequence reads: CATSRDPRREMNSPLHF. The CDR3 bases are TGTGCCACCAGCAGAGATCCCCGACGGGAGATGAATTCACCCCTCCACTTT.

The rearrangement joins TRBV5-1 to TRBJ1-6; D not resolved. Trimming pared 1 base from V and 11 bases from J, leaving 10 bases between. The CDR3 extends over 13 amino acids. Germline CDR1 reads SGHRS; CDR2 reads YFSETQ. CDR3 DNA: TGCGCCAGCAGCTTGCAGGCCGGTCCACCCCTCCACTTT. Translating it yields CASSLQAGPPLHF.

The chain links TRBV15 to TRBJ2-7; tentative D call: TRBD1 (5 bases). Deletions cut 3 bases from V and 3 bases from J, with 9 bases between. CDR1 and CDR2 (germline): LNHNV, YYDKDF (reference sequence). This CDR3 contains 13 residues. The CDR3 sequence is CATSRDKDYEQYF. The CDR3 nucleotides are TGTGCCACCAGCAGGGACAAGGACTACGAGCAGTACTTC.

This clonotype was detected a few times. The rearrangement joins TRBV6-5 to TRBJ2-7, with TRBD1 as a possible D gene (6 bases). CDR1 and CDR2 (germline): MNHEY, SVGAGI. The CDR3 runs to 15 residues. The germline V and J ends were trimmed by 5 bases and 2 bases, with 16 bases remaining between them. The CDR3 sequence is CASSRAGTHAYEQYF. DNA of the CDR3: TGTGCCAGCAGTAGGGCCGGGACACATGCCTACGAGCAGTACTTC.

The chain carries TRBV4-2 and TRBJ1-4; 12 bases line up with TRBD1. This CDR3 has 16 amino acids. Germline CDR1 and CDR2: LGHNA and YNFKEQ. The junction had 3 bases not matched to a gene; V was cut back by 3 bases and J by 4 bases. CDR3 loop: CASSQGQGAVNEKLFF. CDR3 sequence (DNA): TGTGCCAGCAGCCAGGGACAGGGGGCGGTTAATGAAAAACTGTTTTTT.

This clonotype appeared a few times. The rearrangement joins TRBV9 to TRBJ2-5; weak D call: TRBD1 (6 bases). The CDR3 is made up of 16 amino acids. The germline gives CDR1 SGDLS, CDR2 YYNGEE. V was trimmed by 0 bases and J by 3 bases, leaving 15 bases between them. The DNA of the CDR3 is TGTGCCAGCAGCGTAGGCCCCTCAGGGGCGGAAGAGACCCAGTACTTC. Residues: CASSVGPSGAEETQYF. Combining the CDR3 with reference TRBV9 and TRBJ2-5 gives the whole variable domain DSGVTQTPKHLITATGQRVTLRCSPRSGDLSVYWYQQSLDQGLQFLIQYYNGEERAKGNILERFSAQQFPDLHSELNLSSLELGDSALYFCASSVGPSGAEETQYFGPGTRLLVL.

This clonotype has more than one count but fewer than ten. The chain carries TRBV20-1 and TRBJ1-1; TRBD1 might be the D (5 bases). The V end was cut by 1 base, the J end by 7 bases, with 10 bases between. Germline V lookup: CDR1 DFQATT, CDR2 SNEGSKA (reference sequence). CDR3 length equals 12 residues. CDR3 in DNA: TGCAGTGCTAGAGGTGGGGGTGATGAAGCTTTCTTT. Encoded protein: CSARGGGDEAFF.